The 17 T cell receptor beta chains listed next were all sequenced from one sample in a study of blood T cell repertoires in COVID-19. The table came from immunoSEQ multiplex PCR; TCRdb's copy has only in-frame clones and leaves some out. The sample has about 89,000 clones; 80% are singletons. The specimen sequenced was peripheral blood. The source is a woman older than 75 with acute or convalescent COVID-19.

The chain carries TRBV30 and TRBJ2-7; 9 positions match TRBD2. Per the germline V gene, CDR1 is GTSNPN and CDR2 is SVGIG (reference sequence). V was clipped by 3 bases and J by 3 bases; unmatched bases: 9. This CDR3 has 15 residues. CDR3 protein: CAWSAQRGAVYEQYF. The DNA of the CDR3 is TGTGCCTGGAGCGCCCAGCGGGGGGCCGTCTACGAGCAGTACTTC.

The rearrangement links TRBV7-3 to TRBJ2-4, with TRBD2 identical over 11 bases. Germline V gene sequence: CDR1 SGHTA, CDR2 FQGTGA. This CDR3 has 15 amino acids. V gave up 4 bases and J gave up 5 bases; unmatched junction bases: 4. CDR3 residues: CASSYSGLAENIQYF. In DNA, the CDR3 is TGTGCCAGCAGCTATTCGGGACTAGCGGAAAACATTCAGTACTTC.

The CDR3 nucleotides read TGTGCCAGCAGTTACTCAAGGACAGGGCAGAACACTGAAGCTTTCTTT. Amino acids: CASSYSRTGQNTEAFF. The genes are TRBV6-2 or TRBV6-3 and TRBJ1-1; TRBD1 aligns across 8 bases. The germline CDR1 and CDR2 sequences are MNHEY and SVGEGT. Unmatched junction bases numbered 4, after V lost 0 bases and J lost 1 base. This CDR3 comprises 16 residues.

The chain carries TRBV6-5 and TRBJ2-7; D remains unclear. Trimming pared 6 bases from V and 3 bases from J, leaving 3 bases between. The CDR3 is 10 residues long. CDR1 MNHEY and CDR2 SVGAGI come from the germline V gene. CDR3 amino acids: CASSRYEQYF. In nucleotides, the CDR3 is TGTGCCAGCAGCCGCTACGAGCAGTACTTC.

V is TRBV5-5 and J is TRBJ1-5; 8 nucleotides align to TRBD1. The ends lost 0 bases at V and 6 bases at J; junction bases unmatched: 2. From germline, CDR1 is SGHKS and CDR2 YYEKEE (reference sequence). The CDR3 runs to 14 residues. CDR3 amino acids: CASSLGTGSQPQHF. As DNA, the CDR3 is TGTGCCAGCAGCTTGGGGACAGGGTCTCAGCCCCAGCATTTT.

The rearrangement links TRBV6-5 to TRBJ2-7, with a weak D call TRBD2 (6 bases). Trimming pared 6 bases from V and 4 bases from J, leaving 16 bases between. In germline, CDR1 is MNHEY, CDR2 SVGAGI. This CDR3 has 14 residues. CDR3 amino acids: CASSQTGDGYEQYF. In DNA form, the CDR3 reads TGTGCCAGCAGCCAGACGGGGGATGGGTACGAGCAGTACTTC.

CDR3 nucleotide sequence: TGTGCCAGCAGTCTTCGGTTAACTAGCGGATACCAAACCGGGGAGCTGTTTTTT. Translation gives CASSLRLTSGYQTGELFF. The chain has TRBV6-6 and TRBJ2-2, with TRBD2 identical over 8 bases. Germline V gene sequence: CDR1 MNHNY, CDR2 SVGAGI (reference sequence). Trimming at V came to 5 bases and at J to 5 bases, leaving 16 bases not matched to a gene. The CDR3 sequence is 18 residues long.

This clone has only a few counts. The gene calls are TRBV4-2 and TRBJ1-1; 8 bases are shared with TRBD1. The germline CDR1 and CDR2 sequences are LGHNA and YNFKEQ. V dropped 0 bases and J dropped 8; count of bases not matched to a gene: 5. CDR3 length equals 14 residues. CDR3: CASSQEGQGVEAFF. CDR3 sequence (DNA): TGTGCCAGCAGCCAAGAAGGACAGGGAGTAGAAGCTTTCTTT.

The genes are TRBV7-2 and TRBJ2-7, with 10 bases that match TRBD2. V dropped 6 bases and J dropped 9; count of bases not matched to a gene: 11. CDR1 is SGHTA, CDR2 FQGNSA, per germline. CDR3 length equals 14 residues. CDR3 nucleotide sequence: TGTGCCAGCAGTTTTAGCGGGGGGCTCGGCGGGCAGTACTTC. Its translation is CASSFSGGLGGQYF.

The V gene is TRBV7-6, the J gene TRBJ1-2; TRBD1 matches 7 bases. J lost 1 base, V lost 0 bases, and 5 bases had no gene match. CDR1 and CDR2 from the germline V gene are SGHVS and FNYEAQ. The CDR3 has 16 residues. This chain's CDR3 is CASSLAGDRVNYGYTF. CDR3 bases: TGTGCCAGCAGCTTAGCGGGGGACAGAGTTAACTATGGCTACACCTTC.

The V and J genes are TRBV21-1 and TRBJ2-2; TRBD2, the D gene given by the table, was not confirmed from the DNA. TRBV21-1 is recorded as a pseudogene. CDR3 length: 18 residues. The CDR3 loop reads CASSKARTSGRGTGELFF. CDR3 nucleotide sequence: TGTGCCAGCAGCAAAGCGAGGACTAGCGGGAGAGGGACCGGGGAGCTGTTTTTT.

The rearrangement joins TRBV6-5 to TRBJ2-7; 11 nucleotides line up with TRBD1. The junction had 2 bases not matched to a gene; V was cut back by 6 bases and J by 1 base. Per germline, CDR1 MNHEY and CDR2 SVGAGI. The CDR3 runs to 14 residues. The CDR3 DNA sequence: TGTGCCAGCAGGGACAGGGGGCTGTCCTACGAGCAGTACTTC. It yields the protein CASRDRGLSYEQYF.

This chain connects TRBV5-5 to TRBJ1-1, with no clear D. Germline V gives CDR1 SGHKS, CDR2 YYEKEE (reference sequence). Deletions cut 2 bases from V and 3 bases from J, with 11 bases between. CDR3 length: 14 amino acids. DNA of the CDR3: TGTGCCAGCAGCTTCCACTCCGGGGACACTGAAGCTTTCTTT. This gives the protein CASSFHSGDTEAFF.

This chain links TRBV6-4 with TRBJ2-4; the match to TRBD1 covers 10 bases. Germline V gene lookup returns CDR1 MRHNA and CDR2 SNTAGT. The CDR3 loop spans 15 amino acids. With 6 bases clipped from V and 6 bases from J, the junction kept 8 bases outside the gene matches. CDR3 amino acids: CASSLGTGEGNIQYF. The CDR3 DNA is TGTGCCAGCAGCCTCGGGACAGGGGAGGGAAACATTCAGTACTTC.

The chain recombines TRBV7-6 with TRBJ1-3, with D hard to call. CDR3 length: 15 amino acids. Trimming pared 0 bases from V and 0 bases from J, leaving 6 bases between. The germline CDR1 and CDR2 sequences are SGHVS and FNYEAQ. The DNA of the CDR3 is TGTGCCAGCAGCTTAGCGCGGAACTCTGGAAACACCATATATTTT. Translating it yields CASSLARNSGNTIYF. Full variable domain (remainder filled in from reference TRBV7-6 and TRBJ1-3): GAGVSQSPRYKVTKRGQDVALRCDPISGHVSLYWYRQALGQGPEFLTYFNYEAQQDKSGLPNDRFSAERPEGSISTLTIQRTEQRDSAMYRCASSLARNSGNTIYFGEGSWLTVV.

This clone was picked up a small number of times. This sequence joins TRBV6-2 or TRBV6-3 and TRBJ1-1; D unresolved. CDR1 MNHEY and CDR2 SVGEGT come from the germline V gene. The CDR3 runs 14 residues. Trimming left V 2 bases short and J 6 bases short, with 13 bases between. The CDR3 coding sequence is TGTGCCAGCAGTTACCAAGGACTAATCTCTGAAGCTTTCTTT. Encoded protein: CASSYQGLISEAFF.

This chain links TRBV7-8 with TRBJ2-7, with 10 positions matching TRBD1. Germline CDR1 and CDR2: SGHVS and FQNEAQ. Unmatched junction bases numbered 9, after V lost 7 bases and J lost 3 bases. This CDR3 comprises 15 residues. In nucleotides, the CDR3 is TGTGCCAGCACCTTCGACAGGGGGCAAATCTACGAGCAGTACTTC. Translated: CASTFDRGQIYEQYF. Supplemented by reference TRBV7-8 and TRBJ2-7, the full variable domain reads GAGVSQSPRYKVAKRGQDVALRCDPISGHVSLFWYQQALGQGPEFLTYFQNEAQLDKSGLPSDRFFAERPEGSVSTLKIQRTQQEDSAVYLCASTFDRGQIYEQYFGPGTRLTVT.